This T cell receptor beta chain was observed in a study of STAT5B mutations in CD4+ large granular lymphocyte leukemia. Study outcomes and limitations: Compared with healthy controls (2/35), patient top clones favored TRBV06 (8/27). Without putative leukemic clones, patient CD4-sorted repertoires remained more clonal than healthy CD4+ repertoires.

CDR1 and CDR2 (germline): SGHNT, YYREEE (reference sequence). V lost 2 bases and J lost 1, with 9 bases in between. The CDR3 has 14 amino acids. This clone was detected only once. Its antigen remains unidentified. Original methodology: The detection floor for productive clonotype frequency was 2.59 x 10-5. Assay: immunoSEQ multiplex PCR; the TCRdb copy retains only in-frame clones and omits some. Clone size and the V and J calls come from that table; the DNA yielded D and trimming. This table holds approximately 25,000 clones, 74% found once. The genes are TRBV5-4 and TRBJ1-1, with D uncertain. Input material: CD4+ T cells from blood buffy coats. The source of this sequence is a human donor in good health. CDR3 protein: CASSFALGNTEAFF. The CDR3 DNA reads TGTGCCAGCAGCTTCGCTCTGGGGAACACTGAAGCTTTCTTT.